The 9 T cell receptor beta chains presented below share a single source sample, sequenced in a study of cytomegalovirus exposure and HLA in healthy donors. With 60 Vbeta and 13 Jbeta primers, the PCR was carried out. Using immunoSEQ multiplex PCR, the repertoire was profiled, and TCRdb retains in-frame clones only, with some absent. Counted here are some 80,000 clones, about four fifths occurring once; the ten biggest clones make up around 3%. The sequencing input was PBMCs. These receptor sequences come from a man aged 35-49 years in good health and CMV-seronegative.

V gene TRBV7-6 combines with J gene TRBJ1-1; possible D gene TRBD1, 6 bases. This CDR3 contains 12 residues. The ends were cut back, 6 bases at V and 7 bases at J, with 12 bases in the middle. The germline gives CDR1 SGHVS, CDR2 FNYEAQ. Here the CDR3 DNA reads TGTGCCAGCAGTTCACAGGGCGGTGAAGCTTTCTTT. Translated, it gives CASSSQGGEAFF.

This clone was recorded a few times. J is TRBJ1-5 and V is TRBV4-1, with D tentatively TRBD1 (5 bases). CDR1 and CDR2 from the germline V gene are MGHRA and YSYEKL. Trimming left V 2 bases short and J 6 bases short, with 11 bases between. The CDR3 extends over 14 amino acids. The CDR3 region is CASSQTRDPQPQHF. The CDR3 region has the DNA TGCGCCAGCAGCCAAACCAGGGATCCTCAGCCCCAGCATTTT.

The rearrangement links TRBV6-5 to TRBJ2-1, with 11 bases matching TRBD2. The length of the CDR3 is 16 residues. Germline-derived CDR1 and CDR2 are MNHEY and SVGAGI. The V gene end was trimmed by 0 bases and the J gene end by 10 bases; junction bases not matched to a gene: 8. The CDR3 region has the DNA TGTGCCAGCAGTTACTCGCAAACTAGCGGGGGTTTGGAGCAGTTCTTC. This sequence encodes CASSYSQTSGGLEQFF.

The rearrangement joins TRBV19 to TRBJ1-1; D is unresolved. The germline CDR1 and CDR2 sequences are LNHDA and SQIVND (reference sequence). The CDR3 consists of 14 residues. Trimming left V 1 base short and J 4 bases short, with 10 bases between. This CDR3 reads CASSIGRERTEAFF. CDR3 coding DNA: TGTGCCAGTAGTATAGGGAGGGAGCGCACTGAAGCTTTCTTT.

The rearrangement uses TRBV5-1 and TRBJ2-5; D perhaps matches TRBD1 (6 bases). The V end lost 0 bases, the J end lost 3 bases, and 12 bases lay between the germline ends. The CDR3 is made up of 15 amino acids. Germline V gene lookup returns CDR1 SGHRS and CDR2 YFSETQ. The CDR3 coding sequence is TGCGCCAGCAGCTTGGGTGGGGGCTCCAAAGAGACCCAGTACTTC. Amino acids: CASSLGGGSKETQYF.

The gene calls are TRBV10-2 and TRBJ2-3; tentatively, D is TRBD2 (5 bases). Germline CDR1 WSHSY, CDR2 SAAADI. The CDR3 is 13 amino acids. V dropped 3 bases and J dropped 8 bases, with 12 bases sitting between them. For the CDR3, the DNA is TGCGCCAGCAGTGAATCCACCGGAGGTACGCAGTATTTT. Translating gives CASSESTGGTQYF.

V gene TRBV9 combines with J gene TRBJ1-1; D possibly corresponds to TRBD1 (5 bases). This CDR3 is 15 amino acids long. CDR1 SGDLS and CDR2 YYNGEE come from the germline V gene. Trimming took off 0 bases at V and 3 bases at J, with 12 bases between the two ends. CDR3 DNA sequence: TGTGCCAGCAGCGTAGAAGGCAGGGTGGACACTGAAGCTTTCTTT. This codes for CASSVEGRVDTEAFF.

This CDR3 is CASSLVGGETQYF. In DNA form, the CDR3 reads TGCGCCAGCAGCTTGGTGGGGGGTGAGACCCAGTACTTC. The chain recombines TRBV5-1 with TRBJ2-5; D perhaps matches TRBD2 (6 bases). The ends were cut back, 0 bases at V and 5 bases at J, with 8 bases in the middle. The germline CDR1 and CDR2 sequences are SGHRS and YFSETQ. The CDR3 runs to 13 residues.

This clone has only one observation. The chain couples TRBV5-1 to TRBJ1-2, with D perhaps TRBD1 (5 bases). The CDR3 totals 16 residues. V lost 0 bases to trimming and J lost 0 bases, with 12 bases between them. Looked up from germline, CDR1 is SGHRS and CDR2 is YFSETQ. CDR3: CASSLGFWGPNYGYTF. The DNA of the CDR3 is TGCGCCAGCAGCTTGGGGTTTTGGGGCCCTAACTATGGCTACACCTTC.